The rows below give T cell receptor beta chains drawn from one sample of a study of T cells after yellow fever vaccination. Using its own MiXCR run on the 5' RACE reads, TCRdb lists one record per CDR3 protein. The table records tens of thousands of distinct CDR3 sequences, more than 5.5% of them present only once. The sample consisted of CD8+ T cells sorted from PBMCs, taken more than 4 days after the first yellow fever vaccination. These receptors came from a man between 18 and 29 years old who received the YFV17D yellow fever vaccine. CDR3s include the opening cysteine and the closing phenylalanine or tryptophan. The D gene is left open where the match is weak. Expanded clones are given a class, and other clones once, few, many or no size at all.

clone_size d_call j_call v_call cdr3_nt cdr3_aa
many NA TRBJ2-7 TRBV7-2 TGTGCCAGCAGCTTGGGGACAAAAACCTACGAGCAGTACTTC CASSLGTKTYEQYF
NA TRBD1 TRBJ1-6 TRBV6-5 TGTGCCAGCAGTTACTCGGCACTGGACAGGAGCTCCTATAATTCACCCCTCCACTTT CASSYSALDRSSYNSPLHF
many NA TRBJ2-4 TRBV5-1 TGCGCCAGCAGCTTGACAGGGTTAGCCAAAAACATTCAGTACTTC CASSLTGLAKNIQYF
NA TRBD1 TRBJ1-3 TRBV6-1 TGTGCCAGCAGTATGCGGACAGGGGTCATCTCTGGAAACACCATATATTTT CASSMRTGVISGNTIYF
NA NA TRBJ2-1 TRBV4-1 TGCGCCAGCAGCCAAGCCTATGAGCAGTTCTTC CASSQAYEQFF
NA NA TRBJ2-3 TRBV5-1 TGCGCCAGCAGCTTCTTGACAGCCCCAGATACGCAGTATTTT CASSFLTAPDTQYF
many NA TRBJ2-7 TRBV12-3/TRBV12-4 TGTGCCAGCAGTTTAATGGGGGGGCGCTCCTACGAGCAGTACTTC CASSLMGGRSYEQYF
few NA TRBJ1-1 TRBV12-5 TGTGCTAGTGGAAGGGGGGGTGATGAAGCTTTCTTT CASGRGGDEAFF
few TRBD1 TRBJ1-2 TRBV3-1 TGTGCCAGCAGCCAAGAATCGAACAGGGGTTTCACGTACTATGGCTACACCTTC CASSQESNRGFTYYGYTF
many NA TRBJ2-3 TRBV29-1 TGCAGCGACGCAGGGGACCGGACAGATACGCAGTATTTT CSDAGDRTDTQYF
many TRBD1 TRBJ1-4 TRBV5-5 TGTGCCAGCAGCTTCCCCTTAGGACAGGAGGATGAAAAACTGTTTTTT CASSFPLGQEDEKLFF
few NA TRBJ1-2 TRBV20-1 TGCAGTGCGTTGACAGAAGAGGGGCAGGAGGGCTACACCTTC CSALTEEGQEGYTF
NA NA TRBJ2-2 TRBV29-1 TGCAGCGCGGTCCGCACCGGGGAGCTGTTTTTT CSAVRTGELFF
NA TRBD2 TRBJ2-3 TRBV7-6 TGTGCCAGCAGCTTAAGCGGGGGGGACACAGATACGCAGTATTTT CASSLSGGDTDTQYF
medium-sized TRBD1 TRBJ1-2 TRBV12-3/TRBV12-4 TGTGCCAGCAGAGGACAGGGGAGGGATTATGGCTACACCTTC CASRGQGRDYGYTF
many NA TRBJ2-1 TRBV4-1 TGCGCCAGCGGGAAACCGGGGTACAATGAGCAGTTCTTC CASGKPGYNEQFF
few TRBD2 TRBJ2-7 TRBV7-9 TGTGCCAGCAGCCGACGCTCTGGGACTAGCGGGGGGTCCTCCGAGCAGTACTTC CASSRRSGTSGGSSEQYF
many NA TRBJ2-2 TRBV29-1 TGCAGCGGACGGGGGGCGGCACCCGGGGAGCTGTTTTTT CSGRGAAPGELFF
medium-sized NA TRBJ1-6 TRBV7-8 TGTGCCAGCAGCACAACTACCCGGGACTCCACCTATAATTCACCCCTCCACTTT CASSTTTRDSTYNSPLHF
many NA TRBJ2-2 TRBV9 TGTGCCAGCAGCGTAGTAGAGACGGGTACCGGGGAGCTGTTTTTT CASSVVETGTGELFF
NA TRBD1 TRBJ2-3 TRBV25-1 TGTGCCAGCAGTGAGAGGCGACAGGGAGGCACAGATACGCAGTATTTT CASSERRQGGTDTQYF
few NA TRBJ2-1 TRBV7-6 TGTGCCAGCAGCCGGCCGGGCTACAATGAGCAGTTCTTC CASSRPGYNEQFF
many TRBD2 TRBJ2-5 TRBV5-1 TGCGCCAGCAGCTCAGAGACTAGCGATGAGACCCAGTACTTC CASSSETSDETQYF
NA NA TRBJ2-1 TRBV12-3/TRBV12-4 TGTGCCAGCAGTTTAAACACACGCTACAATGAGCAGTTCTTC CASSLNTRYNEQFF
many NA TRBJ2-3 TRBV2 TGTGCCACCTATGGGACACGGACAGATACGCAGTATTTT CATYGTRTDTQYF
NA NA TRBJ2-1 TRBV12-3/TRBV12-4 TGTGCCAGCAGTTTAGCGAGGGGGGTCGACAATGAGCAGTTCTTC CASSLARGVDNEQFF
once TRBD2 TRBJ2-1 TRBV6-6 TGTGCCAGCAGTTATATCCTAGCGGGGTATAACAATGAGCAGTTCTTC CASSYILAGYNNEQFF
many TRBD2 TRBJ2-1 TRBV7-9 TGTGCCAGCAGCGCTAGCGGGGGGAATGAGCAGTTCTTC CASSASGGNEQFF
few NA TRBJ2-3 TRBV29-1 TGCAGTGCCTGGACAAGGGACGATACGCAGTATTTT CSAWTRDDTQYF
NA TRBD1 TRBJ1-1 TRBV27 TGTGCCAGCAGTTTATGGCGGGACAGTGTGAACACTGAAGCTTTCTTT CASSLWRDSVNTEAFF
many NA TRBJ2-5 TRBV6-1 TGTGCCAGCAGAGTCGGACCCCACGGGACCCAGTACTTC CASRVGPHGTQYF
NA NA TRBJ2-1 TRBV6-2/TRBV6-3 TGTGCCAGCAGTTACAGCTATGAGCAGTTCTTC CASSYSYEQFF